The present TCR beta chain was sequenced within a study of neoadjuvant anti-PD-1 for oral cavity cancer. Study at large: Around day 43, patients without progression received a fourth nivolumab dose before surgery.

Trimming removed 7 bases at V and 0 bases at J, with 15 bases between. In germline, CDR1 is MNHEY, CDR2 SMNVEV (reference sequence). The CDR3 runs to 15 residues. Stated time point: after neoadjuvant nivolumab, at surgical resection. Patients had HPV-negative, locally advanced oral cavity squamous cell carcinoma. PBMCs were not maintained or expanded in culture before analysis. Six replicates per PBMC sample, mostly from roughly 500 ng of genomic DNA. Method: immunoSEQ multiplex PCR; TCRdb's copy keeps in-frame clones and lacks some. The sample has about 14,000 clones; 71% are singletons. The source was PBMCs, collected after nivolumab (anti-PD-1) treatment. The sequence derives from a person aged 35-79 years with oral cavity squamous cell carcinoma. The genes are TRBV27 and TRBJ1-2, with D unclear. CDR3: CASTSFIESNYGYTF. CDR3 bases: TGTGCCAGCACCTCCTTTATTGAATCTAACTATGGCTACACCTTC.